Each of the 5 T cell receptor beta chains below was sequenced from the same sample in a study of T cells in Graves' hyperthyroidism and ophthalmopathy. Amplified TCR beta CDR3 regions derived from RNA transcripts. A set of HTBI primers served as the primers for a first-round RT-PCR of the TCR CDR3. TCRdb used MiXCR to reprocess the multiplex PCR reads, holding one entry per CDR3 protein. The sample carries approximately 350,000 distinct CDR3 sequences, 13% to 15% recorded once. The sequenced sample was blood. These receptor sequences come from a woman aged 55-69 years with Graves' ophthalmopathy.

This clonotype was seen ten or more times. The chain is built from TRBV29-1 and TRBJ2-1; 9 positions match TRBD2. In germline, CDR1 is SQVTM, CDR2 ANQGSEA. The CDR3 has 15 residues. The ends lost 7 bases at V and 6 bases at J; junction bases unmatched: 13. The CDR3 protein is CSADLNGGRGNEQFF. CDR3 nucleotides: TGCAGCGCAGACCTGAACGGCGGGAGGGGCAATGAGCAGTTCTTC.

To note about this clonotype: Germline is not matched at one junction end, which may reflect a read error. The chain employs TRBV28 and TRBJ1-5; possible D gene TRBD1, 5 bases. CDR3 length equals 17 residues. Germline V gene sequence: CDR1 MDHEN, CDR2 SYDVKM. The CDR3 here is CASSLFGGRYGNQSQHF. The CDR3 DNA follows: TGTGCCAGCAGTTTGTTCGGGGGGAGATATGGCAATCAGTCCCAGCATTTT. Complete variable domain (other parts from reference TRBV28 and TRBJ1-5): DVKVTQSSRYLVKRTGEKVFLECVQDMDHENMFWYRQDPGLGLRLIYFSYDVKMKEKGDIPEGYSVSREKKERFSLILESASTNQTSMYLCASSLFGGRYGNQSQHFGDGTRLSIL.

The table lists this clonotype with many counts. The rearrangement uses TRBV28 and TRBJ2-5; unclear D gene. The CDR3 runs to 14 residues. The V gene's germline CDR1 is MDHEN and CDR2 SYDVKM. V lost 2 bases and J 2 bases, leaving 9 bases between the germline ends. The CDR3: CASSLRQLQETQYF. In DNA form, the CDR3 reads TGTGCCAGCAGTTTACGGCAGTTACAAGAGACCCAGTACTTC.

This clonotype was observed a handful of times. V and J are TRBV13 and TRBJ2-5; TRBD2 matches 14 bases. Germline V gene lookup returns CDR1 PRHDT and CDR2 FYEKMQ (reference sequence). V was clipped by 3 bases and J by 4 bases; unmatched bases: 7. CDR3 size: 17 residues. CDR3: CASSLTSGRALRETQYF. The CDR3 DNA is TGTGCCAGCAGCTTGACTAGCGGGAGGGCCCTCAGAGAGACCCAGTACTTC.

The chain employs TRBV19 and TRBJ2-2, with TRBD2 identical over 7 bases. Germline V gene sequence: CDR1 LNHDA, CDR2 SQIVND (reference sequence). V trimming: 8 bases; J trimming: 0 bases; junction bases outside the gene matches: 6. The CDR3 spans 15 residues. CDR3: CASRPSGANTGELFF. The CDR3 nucleotides are TGTGCCAGTCGACCGAGCGGGGCGAACACCGGGGAGCTGTTTTTT.